A selection of T cell receptor beta chains follows, all from one sample in a study of T-cell reconstitution after alpha-beta-depleted transplantation in children. TCRdb analysed the PCR reads with MiXCR anew, one entry per CDR3 protein. This sample has 550,000 to 800,000 distinct CDR3 sequences, with 10% to 15% found just once. The sequences come from PBMCs, collected before TCRalphabeta/CD19-depleted stem cell transplant. All receptors derive from a girl aged 2-15 years with congenital amegakaryocytic thrombocytopenia, due to receive a stem cell transplant. Both conserved end residues are part of each CDR3.

CDR3 protein	V gene	J gene
CASSFTSGVSYEQYF	TRBV7-2	TRBJ2-7
CASSFRLGDGDTQYF	TRBV28	TRBJ2-3
CASSPVGQEGYEQYF	TRBV28	TRBJ2-7
CSARSGRPWDTQYF	TRBV20-1	TRBJ2-3
CASSEGEQFF	TRBV2	TRBJ2-1
CATSRDRDTQYF	TRBV15	TRBJ2-3
CASSLSFRGPLGFLYGYTF	TRBV11-2	TRBJ1-2
CSVELPYETQYF	TRBV29-1	TRBJ2-5
CASSLSSGDSYNEQFF	TRBV27	TRBJ2-1
CSANQGGTYYEQYF	TRBV20-1	TRBJ2-7
CASSLPGLAGNYNEQFF	TRBV5-5	TRBJ2-1
CASSIMLGLEHQETQYF	TRBV19	TRBJ2-5
CSARDWALGTDTQYF	TRBV20-1	TRBJ2-3
CASSLPDGTSGSYNEQFF	TRBV5-1	TRBJ2-1
CSAPGAHYNEQFF	TRBV20-1	TRBJ2-1
CASSGGTGAARIYGYTF	TRBV7-8	TRBJ1-2
CASTLDGLGGNTIYF	TRBV12-3/TRBV12-4	TRBJ1-3
CASSRLVGGGDEQFF	TRBV11-2	TRBJ2-1
CSAAPGPLYEQYF	TRBV20-1	TRBJ2-7
CASKGDSYEQYF	TRBV25-1	TRBJ2-7
CASSPGAGGLQPQHF	TRBV12-3/TRBV12-4	TRBJ1-5
CASSLAATGTGSPLHF	TRBV5-5	TRBJ1-6
CASKAGGKNTQYF	TRBV6-1	TRBJ2-3
CASSDYTQGQETQYF	TRBV25-1	TRBJ2-5
CASSESGLVEVYEQFF	TRBV10-2	TRBJ2-1
CASRTGTSGTYEQYF	TRBV27	TRBJ2-7
CASRQESRTSGIYEQYF	TRBV5-1	TRBJ2-7
CSATPTGGNQPQHF	TRBV20-1	TRBJ1-5
CSARDYPAGSGDTQYF	TRBV20-1	TRBJ2-3
CASSMGQNTGELFF	TRBV27	TRBJ2-2
CASSLMGEDTQYF	TRBV7-3	TRBJ2-3
CASSQDGDGNTEAFF	TRBV4-1	TRBJ1-1
CASSLTEGSEAFF	TRBV7-3	TRBJ1-1
CASQRQYHSYEQYF	TRBV5-1	TRBJ2-7
CASSLGGRERQPQHF	TRBV5-5	TRBJ1-5
CASSWHGIYGYTF	TRBV6-5	TRBJ1-2
CASSLLGHMNTEAFF	TRBV5-1	TRBJ1-1
CASTGGGSYNEQFF	TRBV28	TRBJ2-1